This passage covers 32 T cell receptor beta chains from one sample sequenced in a study of blood T cell repertoires in COVID-19. The data were produced by immunoSEQ multiplex PCR, yet TCRdb's version contains in-frame clones alone and is incomplete. The table lists roughly 150,000 clones, around 90% of them singletons. The sample was peripheral blood. The origin of the receptors is a man aged 18 to 30 with COVID-19, enrolled during active disease.

This clone has only a few counts. This chain joins TRBV6-1 and TRBJ2-7, with 10 bases identical to TRBD2. Germline values: CDR1 MNHNS, CDR2 SASEGT. The length of the CDR3 is 15 residues. The V segment lost 2 bases and the J segment 1 base; nucleotides outside the gene matches: 2. The chain's CDR3 is CASSEQGLASYEQYF. Written as DNA, the CDR3 is TGTGCCAGCAGTGAACAGGGACTAGCGTCCTACGAGCAGTACTTC.

J is TRBJ2-1 and V is TRBV28, with 9 bases aligning to TRBD2. Germline lookup yields CDR1 MDHEN and CDR2 SYDVKM. V shed 4 bases, J shed 6 bases, and the junction held 10 bases outside the gene matches. This CDR3 region has 16 residues. The CDR3 loop reads CASSYPPGLAGNEQFF. The DNA for the CDR3 is TGTGCCAGCAGTTACCCTCCGGGACTAGCAGGCAATGAGCAGTTCTTC.

With respect to this clone: Germline is not matched at one junction end, which may reflect a read error. The V call is TRBV3-1 (or the pseudogene TRBV3-2), the J call TRBJ1-4; no clear D. From germline, CDR1 is LGHDT and CDR2 YNNKEL (reference sequence). There are 17 residues in the CDR3. The CDR3 spells CASSQDRPSPTNEKLLF. The CDR3 DNA sequence: TGTGCCAGCAGCCAAGATCGGCCCTCACCAACTAATGAAAAACTGCTTTTT.

The rearrangement joins TRBV11-3 to TRBJ2-1, with D hard to call. The germline gives CDR1 SGHNT, CDR2 YENEEA. Trimming took 0 bases from V and 5 from J, leaving 14 bases between them. This CDR3 contains 16 residues. CDR3 protein: CASSLDGRDRNNEQFF. CDR3 nucleotides: TGTGCCAGCAGCTTAGATGGGCGCGACCGAAACAATGAGCAGTTCTTC.

The rearrangement links TRBV5-1 to TRBJ2-1, with TRBD2 matching 7 bases. Trimming at V came to 2 bases and at J to 0 bases, leaving 2 bases not matched to a gene. The CDR3 contains 15 residues. Germline V gene data show CDR1 as SGHRS and CDR2 as YFSETQ. The CDR3 sequence is CASSLRTSSYNEQFF. The CDR3, as DNA: TGCGCCAGCAGCTTAAGGACTAGCTCCTACAATGAGCAGTTCTTC.

The chain employs TRBV5-6 and TRBJ1-5; 10 positions match TRBD1. Trimming at V came to 4 bases and at J to 3 bases, leaving 7 bases not matched to a gene. Per the germline V gene, CDR1 is SGHDT and CDR2 is YYEEEE. This CDR3 has 16 amino acids. CDR3 sequence (DNA): TGTGCCAGCAGCGGCCGGACAGGGGGGGCCAATCAGCCCCAGCATTTT. Protein sequence: CASSGRTGGANQPQHF.

This clone has only one observation. The chain carries TRBV27 and TRBJ1-1; possibly TRBD1 for D (5 bases). Germline loops: CDR1 MNHEY, CDR2 SMNVEV (reference sequence). The CDR3 is 13 residues long. The V end was cut by 7 bases, the J end by 3 bases, with 12 bases between. CDR3 sequence reads: CASKTGGDTEAFF. The CDR3 DNA reads TGTGCCAGCAAGACCGGGGGGGACACTGAAGCTTTCTTT.

CDR3 in amino acids: CASSFAANYGYTF. In DNA form, the CDR3 reads TGTGCCAGCAGTTTTGCGGCTAACTATGGCTACACCTTC. This chain connects TRBV7-2 to TRBJ1-2; D gene uncertain. Germline V gives CDR1 SGHTA, CDR2 FQGNSA. This CDR3 spans 13 amino acids. Trimming took 6 bases from V and 0 from J, leaving 8 bases between them.

The chain combines TRBV9 with TRBJ1-2, with 9 bases identical to TRBD1. The CDR3 sequence is 14 residues long. In germline, CDR1 is SGDLS, CDR2 YYNGEE. V was clipped by 3 bases and J by 5 bases; unmatched bases: 5. CDR3 nucleotide sequence: TGTGCCAGCAGCGGGGACAGGGATCATTATGGCTACACCTTC. It translates to CASSGDRDHYGYTF.

The rearrangement uses TRBV19 and TRBJ1-2; 9 positions agree with TRBD1. The CDR3 extends over 13 amino acids. The germline V gene encodes CDR1 LNHDA and CDR2 SQIVND (reference sequence). The junction had 3 bases not matched to a gene; V was cut back by 5 bases and J by 5 bases. The CDR3 sequence: CASSVTGGYGYTF. The CDR3 nucleotides read TGTGCCAGTAGTGTGACAGGGGGGTATGGCTACACCTTC.

The chain recombines TRBV6-5 with TRBJ1-5; no definite D call. Germline V gene data show CDR1 as MNHEY and CDR2 as SVGAGI. This CDR3 comprises 13 residues. V lost 5 bases to trimming and J lost 5 bases, with 10 bases between them. CDR3 coding DNA: TGTGCCAGCAGTCCCGGCGGCCATCAGCCCCAGCATTTT. As protein: CASSPGGHQPQHF.

This chain joins TRBV18 and TRBJ2-7; 13 nucleotides match TRBD2. The germline V gene has CDR1 KGHSH and CDR2 LQKENI. The CDR3 is 15 amino acids. The V segment lost 6 bases and the J segment 5 bases; nucleotides outside the gene matches: 7. CDR3 sequence reads: CASSPRTSGSHEQYF. The CDR3 coding sequence is TGTGCCAGCTCGCCGCGGACTAGCGGGAGCCACGAGCAGTACTTC.

The gene calls are TRBV27 and TRBJ2-7; 9 nucleotides match TRBD2. CDR1 and CDR2 from the germline V gene are MNHEY and SMNVEV (reference sequence). The CDR3 runs to 15 residues. V lost 1 base to trimming and J lost 5 bases; unmatched junction nucleotides: 6. This CDR3 reads CASSLWAGGLHEQYF. Here the CDR3 DNA reads TGTGCCAGCAGTTTATGGGCGGGAGGGCTCCACGAGCAGTACTTC.

The chain couples TRBV20-1 to TRBJ1-2; D not resolved. Between the trimmed V and J ends, which lost 4 bases and 10 bases, there was a span of 7 bases. CDR3 size: 9 residues. Per germline, CDR1 DFQATT and CDR2 SNEGSKA (reference sequence). CDR3: CSATDYYTF. The CDR3 DNA sequence: TGCAGTGCTACCGACTACTACACCTTC.

This sequence joins TRBV5-4 and TRBJ2-7; a possible D gene is TRBD1 (7 bases). Germline values: CDR1 SGHNT, CDR2 YYREEE (reference sequence). This CDR3 is built from 14 residues. The V gene lost 0 bases and the J gene lost 6 bases, with 13 bases spanning the gap. CDR3 nucleotide sequence: TGTGCCAGCAGCTTGGCCAGGGGGGTAGGCGAGCAGTACTTC. It translates to CASSLARGVGEQYF.

The chain is built from TRBV19 and TRBJ1-5; 8 positions agree with TRBD1. CDR1 and CDR2 (germline): LNHDA, SQIVND (reference sequence). This CDR3 region has 15 residues. V dropped 3 bases and J dropped 2; count of bases not matched to a gene: 3. Here the CDR3 reads CASSIGQGGNQPQHF. The CDR3 region has the DNA TGTGCCAGTAGTATTGGACAGGGAGGCAATCAGCCCCAGCATTTT.

This clone was counted once. The chain couples TRBV9 to TRBJ2-7, with D tentatively TRBD1 (5 bases). This CDR3 has 13 residues. Trimming removed 0 bases from V and 5 bases from J, with 9 bases in between. CDR1 and CDR2 from the germline V gene are SGDLS and YYNGEE. The CDR3 sequence is CASSVDPTDEQYF. The CDR3 bases are TGTGCCAGCAGCGTAGACCCGACAGACGAGCAGTACTTC.

The chain combines TRBV6-2 or TRBV6-3 with TRBJ1-6; D ambiguous. Germline values: CDR1 MNHEY, CDR2 SVGEGT. The CDR3 spans 14 residues. V lost 2 bases to trimming and J lost 8 bases, with 10 bases between them. The CDR3 loop is CASSYPRSYSPLHF. In DNA form, the CDR3 reads TGTGCCAGCAGTTACCCTCGTTCCTATTCACCCCTCCACTTT.

The chain joins TRBV6-5 to TRBJ2-2, with unresolved D. V gave up 7 bases and J gave up 2 bases, with 8 bases separating them. CDR3 length equals 13 residues. The germline V gene has CDR1 MNHEY and CDR2 SVGAGI. CDR3 nucleotides: TGTGCCAGCACCAAGCATAACACCGGGGAGCTGTTTTTT. Protein product: CASTKHNTGELFF.

The CDR3 sequence: CASRLKGAAYGYTF. The CDR3 nucleotides are TGTGCCAGCAGACTTAAGGGGGCAGCCTATGGCTACACCTTC. The V and J genes are TRBV27 and TRBJ1-2; 7 nucleotides line up with TRBD1. The V segment lost 6 bases and the J segment 4 bases; nucleotides outside the gene matches: 8. The germline CDR1 and CDR2 sequences are MNHEY and SMNVEV (reference sequence). The CDR3 runs 14 residues.

The chain has TRBV28 and TRBJ2-1; TRBD2 aligns across 11 bases. Germline V gives CDR1 MDHEN, CDR2 SYDVKM. The CDR3 runs 15 residues. V dropped 5 bases and J dropped 8; count of bases not matched to a gene: 8. CDR3 protein: CASSNSGRALDEQFF. DNA for the CDR3: TGTGCCAGCAGTAATAGCGGGAGGGCCTTGGATGAGCAGTTCTTC.

This chain joins TRBV18 and TRBJ2-7; 10 bases agree with TRBD1. Losses at the gene ends were 8 bases for V and 6 bases for J; bases not matched to a gene: 7. The CDR3 consists of 13 residues. Germline V gene sequence: CDR1 KGHSH, CDR2 LQKENI. The CDR3 nucleotides read TGTGCCAGCGGGGCGGGACAGGGGACCGAGCAGTACTTC. This codes for CASGAGQGTEQYF.

The chain combines TRBV11-2 with TRBJ2-7, with TRBD2 as a possible D gene (6 bases). Germline loops: CDR1 SGHAT, CDR2 FQNNGV. V lost 0 bases to trimming and J lost 5 bases, with 17 bases between them. The CDR3 runs to 16 residues. The CDR3 sequence: CASSLDMYAGYNEQYF. The CDR3, as DNA: TGTGCCAGCAGCTTAGATATGTACGCGGGATACAACGAGCAGTACTTC. The whole variable domain, remainder taken from reference TRBV11-2 and TRBJ2-7, is EAGVAQSPRYKIIEKRQSVAFWCNPISGHATLYWYQQILGQGPKLLIQFQNNGVVDDSQLPKDRFSAERLKGVDSTLKIQPAKLEDSAVYLCASSLDMYAGYNEQYFGPGTRLTVT.

The genes are TRBV19 and TRBJ2-1; D ambiguous. Germline CDR1 reads LNHDA; CDR2 reads SQIVND (reference sequence). Trimming removed 3 bases from V and 7 bases from J, with 7 bases in between. This CDR3 region has 12 residues. As DNA, the CDR3 is TGTGCCAGTAGTATCACATGGAATGAGCAGTTCTTC. Residues: CASSITWNEQFF.

The chain joins TRBV6-6 to TRBJ2-1; 9 nucleotides agree with TRBD1. The germline CDR1 and CDR2 sequences are MNHNY and SVGAGI (reference sequence). The CDR3 has 15 residues. V shed 6 bases and J 2 bases; nucleotides not matched to a gene: 5. The CDR3 DNA sequence: TGTGCCAGCAGGGAAGGGACAGGGCCCTACAATGAGCAGTTCTTC. Encoded protein: CASREGTGPYNEQFF.

The J gene is TRBJ2-7, the V gene TRBV19, with 11 bases lining up with TRBD2. CDR1 is LNHDA, CDR2 SQIVND, per germline (reference sequence). V gave up 5 bases and J gave up 4 bases; unmatched junction bases: 4. The CDR3 is 14 amino acids. DNA for the CDR3: TGTGCCAGTAGTCCGACTAGCGGGATGTACGAGCAGTACTTC. This sequence encodes CASSPTSGMYEQYF.

The rearrangement links TRBV27 to TRBJ2-7; no firm D call. This CDR3 spans 14 amino acids. In germline, CDR1 is MNHEY, CDR2 SMNVEV (reference sequence). V gave up 5 bases and J gave up 6 bases, with 17 bases separating them. CDR3 nucleotides: TGTGCCAGCAGTGTAATGGGCGCTGAACGCGAGCAGTACTTC. It translates to CASSVMGAEREQYF.

This chain connects TRBV6-4 to TRBJ2-1, with TRBD2 matching 15 bases. V lost 3 bases to trimming and J lost 8 bases; unmatched junction nucleotides: 2. This CDR3 has 15 amino acids. Germline V gene data show CDR1 as MRHNA and CDR2 as SNTAGT. CDR3 sequence (DNA): TGTGCCAGCAGTGAGGGACTAGCGGGAGGCTATGAGCAGTTCTTC. Translating it yields CASSEGLAGGYEQFF.

This clone was counted between two and nine times. This chain joins TRBV27 and TRBJ1-5; D not certain. V was pared by 8 bases and J by 1 base, with 6 bases between. Germline CDR1 and CDR2: MNHEY and SMNVEV (reference sequence). The CDR3 runs 12 residues. The CDR3 DNA is TGTGCCAGCGGAGACAGCAATCAGCCCCAGCATTTT. Its translation: CASGDSNQPQHF.

V and J are TRBV12-5 and TRBJ1-5; 7 bases are shared with TRBD1. Trimming cost V 7 bases and J 2 bases; bases outside gene matches: 5. CDR3 size: 14 residues. Germline values: CDR1 LGHNT, CDR2 FRNRAP. CDR3: CASEIGGGNQPQHF. CDR3 DNA sequence: TGTGCTAGTGAAATAGGGGGCGGCAATCAGCCCCAGCATTTT.

The chain employs TRBV27 and TRBJ2-1; TRBD2 matches 7 bases. The germline gives CDR1 MNHEY, CDR2 SMNVEV (reference sequence). CDR3 length: 14 residues. J lost 4 bases, V lost 5 bases, and 5 bases had no gene match. The CDR3 loop is CASSPRTRYNEQFF. The CDR3 nucleotides read TGTGCCAGCAGTCCGAGGACTAGGTACAATGAGCAGTTCTTC.

The V call is TRBV29-1, the J call TRBJ2-1; possible D gene TRBD1, 5 bases. Germline V gene lookup returns CDR1 SQVTM and CDR2 ANQGSEA. With 1 base removed from V and 3 bases from J, the gap between germline ends came to 13 bases. The CDR3 totals 15 residues. The CDR3 bases are TGCAGCGTTGAAGTGTGGGGTGGACACTACAATGAGCAGTTCTTC. This codes for CSVEVWGGHYNEQFF.